This is a list of T cell receptor beta chains from one sample in a study of T cells in localized non-small cell lung cancer. Libraries were prepared by immunoSEQ multiplex PCR; TCRdb keeps only in-frame clonotypes and omits some of them. The table lists approximately 24,000 clones, 91% of them singletons. The source material was peripheral blood, sampled before any cancer treatment. These receptor sequences come from a female donor older than 55 with stage II squamous cell lung carcinoma. CDR3s include the opening cysteine and the closing phenylalanine or tryptophan. D genes are given only for firm matches. Size values are once, few and many counts, or a class for expanded clones, and some rows have none.

TRBV6-1	.	.	TRBJ2-1	TGTGCCAGCAGGGACGGTGCCTACAATGAGCAGTTCTTC	CASRDGAYNEQFF
TRBV5-6	.	.	TRBJ2-3	TGTGCCAGCAGCGCCTACCGGGACGCCGCGCAGTATTTT	CASSAYRDAAQYF
TRBV2	.	.	TRBJ2-5	TGTGCCAGCAGTGAAAGGCAGGGCAAAGAGACCCAGTACTTC	CASSERQGKETQYF
TRBV5-1	TRBD2	.	TRBJ2-3	TGCGCCAGCAGCCCTCTAGCGGTCCTTAACACAGATACGCAGTATTTT	CASSPLAVLNTDTQYF
TRBV7-3	.	.	TRBJ2-3	TGTGCCAGCAGCTTCAGTGGACCGCCAGATACGCAGTATTTT	CASSFSGPPDTQYF
TRBV18	.	.	TRBJ1-1	TGTGCCAGCTCAAAGGGACCGGGGCGATCGAACACTGAAGCTTTCTTT	CASSKGPGRSNTEAFF
TRBV2	TRBD1	.	TRBJ1-1	TGTGCCAGCAGGACAGGGGGATGGACTGAAGCTTTCTTT	CASRTGGWTEAFF
TRBV4-1	.	.	TRBJ2-2	TGCGCCAGCAGCCGGGACCTATCGGGGGCCGGGGAGCTGTTTTTT	CASSRDLSGAGELFF
TRBV7-2	.	.	TRBJ1-1	TGTGCCAGCAGCCGGACAGTGAACACTGAAGCTTTCTTT	CASSRTVNTEAFF
TRBV18	TRBD1	.	TRBJ2-7	TGTGCCAGCTCACCCTACGGGACAGGTCCCTACGAGCAGTACTTC	CASSPYGTGPYEQYF
TRBV7-9	TRBD2	.	TRBJ2-3	TGTGCCAGCAGCAGACGGGGGGGCCCGACAGATACGCAGTATTTT	CASSRRGGPTDTQYF
TRBV7-9	.	once	TRBJ1-2	TGTGCCAGCAGCGCCTGGGGAGGGGTAGGCTACACCTTC	CASSAWGGVGYTF
TRBV5-1	.	once	TRBJ2-3	TGCGCCAGCAGCTACGACACAGATACGCAGTATTTT	CASSYDTDTQYF
TRBV6-6	.	once	TRBJ2-1	TGTGCCAGCAGTTACCACGGGACATCATACAATGAGCAGTTCTTC	CASSYHGTSYNEQFF
TRBV4-1	TRBD2	.	TRBJ2-1	TGCGCCAGCAGCCAAGTAGCGGGGTCTCTCTACAATGAGCAGTTCTTC	CASSQVAGSLYNEQFF
TRBV7-9	.	.	TRBJ1-1	TGTGCCAGCAGCCCCCACTCTAGGGGGGGAACCGAAGCTTTCTTT	CASSPHSRGGTEAFF
TRBV9	TRBD1	.	TRBJ2-7	TGTGCCAGCAGCGTAGGGACAGGACCAATGGAGCAGTACTTC	CASSVGTGPMEQYF
TRBV7-9	TRBD1	.	TRBJ1-5	TGTGCCAGCAGCTCCCCGGGACAGGGTCGCAATCAGCCCCAGCATTTT	CASSSPGQGRNQPQHF
TRBV9	.	.	TRBJ2-2	TGTGCCAGCAGCCTACAATGGGTCGGGGAGCTGTTTTTT	CASSLQWVGELFF
TRBV5-5	TRBD2	.	TRBJ2-1	TGTGCCAGCAGCACTGAGATTTTGACTAGCGGCCATGAGCAGTTCTTC	CASSTEILTSGHEQFF
TRBV5-6	TRBD2	.	TRBJ2-5	TGTGCCAGCAGCCTCCGGACTAGCGGGGGGGAACTGGAGACCCAGTACTTC	CASSLRTSGGELETQYF
TRBV5-1	.	.	TRBJ2-1	TGCGCCAGCAGCTCCGGCTACGCCTACAATGAGCAGTTCTTC	CASSSGYAYNEQFF
TRBV2	.	.	TRBJ2-7	TGTGCCAGCAGTCCGGGGGGCGCCTTAGAATACGAGCAGTACTTC	CASSPGGALEYEQYF
TRBV18	.	.	TRBJ1-2	TGTGCCAGCTCATCACGTGGCCGGGACAAAGGCTCCTATGGCTACACCTTC	CASSSRGRDKGSYGYTF
TRBV7-6	TRBD2	.	TRBJ2-5	TGTGCCAGCAGCGCCGGGACTAGCGTGGCGGGTTGGAGCCAGTACTTC	CASSAGTSVAGWSQYF
TRBV6-5	TRBD1	.	TRBJ1-4	TGTGCCAGCAGTCGTTCAGGGGGAACTAATGAAAAACTGTTTTTT	CASSRSGGTNEKLFF
TRBV6-6	.	.	TRBJ1-2	TGTGCCAGCAGTTTGGGCTATGGCTACACCTTC	CASSLGYGYTF
TRBV7-8	.	.	TRBJ1-2	TGTGCCAGCAGCTCCCGAGGAGGGGGACTTACCTATGGCTACACCTTC	CASSSRGGGLTYGYTF
TRBV5-1	TRBD1	.	TRBJ2-2	TGCGCCAGCAGCCGTCCCCGGGACAGGGGCAATCTCAACACCGGGGAGCTGTTTTTT	CASSRPRDRGNLNTGELFF
TRBV28	TRBD1	.	TRBJ2-3	TGTGCCAGCAGCCTAGGACAGGGGGCAACAGATACGCAGTATTTT	CASSLGQGATDTQYF
TRBV14	TRBD2	.	TRBJ2-1	TGTGCCAGCAGCCAATTTCCGGGACTAGCGAATAATGAGCAGTTCTTC	CASSQFPGLANNEQFF
TRBV28	TRBD1	once	TRBJ2-7	TGTGCCAGCACCCCGTCGGGACAGGGGTACTACGAGCAGTACTTC	CASTPSGQGYYEQYF
TRBV4-1	.	.	TRBJ2-7	TGCGCCAGCAGCCATAGTAACGCCGGCTACGAGCAGTACTTC	CASSHSNAGYEQYF
TRBV10-2	.	.	TRBJ2-2	TGCGCCAGCAGACACACCCGGGGAACCGGGGAGCTGTTTTTT	CASRHTRGTGELFF
TRBV19	.	.	TRBJ1-2	TGTGCCAGTAGTATAGGAGGAGGCTATGGCTACACCTTC	CASSIGGGYGYTF
TRBV2	.	.	TRBJ2-5	TGTGCCAGCAGTGATCTGAACAGCCAAGAGACCCAGTACTTC	CASSDLNSQETQYF
TRBV4-1	.	few	TRBJ1-2	TGCGCCAGCAGCCAGGGGGCAGGGTCCTATGGCTACACCTTC	CASSQGAGSYGYTF
TRBV7-2	.	.	TRBJ2-7	TGTGCCAGCAGCTTAGGTCGTCGCTCCTACGAGCAGTACTTC	CASSLGRRSYEQYF
TRBV28	.	.	TRBJ1-1	TGTGCCAGCAGTTTGTCCGCGGGTCACACTGAAGCTTTCTTT	CASSLSAGHTEAFF
TRBV4-2	.	.	TRBJ2-1	TGTGCCAGCAGCCAGGGTTTTGGTACAGGCTCCTACAATGAGCAGTTCTTC	CASSQGFGTGSYNEQFF
TRBV5-1	TRBD1	.	TRBJ2-1	TGCGCCAGCAGCGGGACAGGGGGCGATGAGCAGTTCTTC	CASSGTGGDEQFF
TRBV7-6	.	.	TRBJ2-3	TGTGCCAGCAGCTTGCGCCTCGCGGGACCTCGCCTTTCTACAGATACGCAGTATTTT	CASSLRLAGPRLSTDTQYF
TRBV7-8	.	.	TRBJ2-3	TGTGCCAGCAGCTTTGGGGGAGGCGGGTTAGATACGCAGTATTTT	CASSFGGGGLDTQYF
TRBV10-3	TRBD2	once	TRBJ2-7	TGTGCCATCAGTGTCGGACTAGCGGGTGACACCTACGAGCAGTACTTC	CAISVGLAGDTYEQYF
TRBV11-2	.	few	TRBJ2-1	TGTGCCAGCAGCTTAGTGGGCAGAGTCCCCGATGAGCAGTTCTTC	CASSLVGRVPDEQFF
TRBV10-3	.	once	TRBJ2-5	TGTGCCATCAGTGCGACTAATCAAGAGACCCAGTACTTC	CAISATNQETQYF
TRBV9	TRBD1	once	TRBJ2-5	TGTGCCAGCAGCGGGGGGAACAGGGGGCATGAGACCCAGTACTTC	CASSGGNRGHETQYF
TRBV4-2	.	few	TRBJ2-7	TGTGCCAGCAGCCAAGGTGGAGACTCCTACGAGCAGTACTTC	CASSQGGDSYEQYF
TRBV15	TRBD1	.	TRBJ2-7	TGTGCCACCAGCAGAGCGGGGACAGGGGGCGAAGAGCAGTACTTC	CATSRAGTGGEEQYF
TRBV11-2	.	.	TRBJ1-1	TGTGCCAGCAGCTTAGGGATGGGTGGACGTGGAGGAGCTTTCTTT	CASSLGMGGRGGAFF
TRBV28	.	.	TRBJ1-2	TGTGCCAGCAGTTTATTGGGGGCGACCCTCTATGGCTACACCTTC	CASSLLGATLYGYTF
TRBV21-1	.	once	TRBJ2-7	TGTGCCAGCAGCAAACGCGGGCTTTCCTACGAGCAGTACTTC	CASSKRGLSYEQYF
TRBV10-2	.	.	TRBJ2-5	TGCGCCAGCGGGCGACTAGAAGGGACCCAGTACTTC	CASGRLEGTQYF
TRBV12-5	TRBD2	.	TRBJ2-2	TGTGCTAGTGGTCTTCAGGCCATAGCGGGGGGCGGCAAAGGGGAGCTGTTTTTT	CASGLQAIAGGGKGELFF
TRBV27	.	.	TRBJ2-7	TGTGCCAGCAGTTCTAGAACGACGGCCTCCAGTATCTACGAGCAGTACTTC	CASSSRTTASSIYEQYF